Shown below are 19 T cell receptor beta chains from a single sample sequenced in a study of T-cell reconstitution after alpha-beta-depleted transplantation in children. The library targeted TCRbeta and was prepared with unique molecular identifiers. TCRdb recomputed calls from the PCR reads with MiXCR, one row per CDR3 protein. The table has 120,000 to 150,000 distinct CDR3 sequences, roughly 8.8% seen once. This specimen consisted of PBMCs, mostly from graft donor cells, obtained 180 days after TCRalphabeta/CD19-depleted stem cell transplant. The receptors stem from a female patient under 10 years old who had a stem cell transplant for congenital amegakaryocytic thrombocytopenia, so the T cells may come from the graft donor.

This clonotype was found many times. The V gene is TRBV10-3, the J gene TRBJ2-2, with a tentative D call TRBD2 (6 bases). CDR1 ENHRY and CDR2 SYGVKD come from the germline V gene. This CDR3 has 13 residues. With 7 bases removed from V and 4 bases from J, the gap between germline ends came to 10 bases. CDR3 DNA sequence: TGTGCCATCACGGGAGTAGGCACCGGGGAGCTGTTTTTT. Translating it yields CAITGVGTGELFF.

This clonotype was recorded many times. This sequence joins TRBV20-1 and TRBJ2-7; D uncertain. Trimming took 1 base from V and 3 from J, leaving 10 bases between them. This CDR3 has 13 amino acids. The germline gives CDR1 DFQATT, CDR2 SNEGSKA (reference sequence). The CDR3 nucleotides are TGCAGTGCTAGAGGCGCAGTGGACTACGAGCAGTACTTC. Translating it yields CSARGAVDYEQYF.

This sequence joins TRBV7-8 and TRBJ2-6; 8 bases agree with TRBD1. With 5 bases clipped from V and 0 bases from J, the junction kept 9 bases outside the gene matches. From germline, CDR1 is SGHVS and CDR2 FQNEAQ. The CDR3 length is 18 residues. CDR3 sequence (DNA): TGTGCCAGCAGCCCCTTCGGACAGGGCCACTCTGGGGCCAACGTCCTGACTTTC. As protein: CASSPFGQGHSGANVLTF.

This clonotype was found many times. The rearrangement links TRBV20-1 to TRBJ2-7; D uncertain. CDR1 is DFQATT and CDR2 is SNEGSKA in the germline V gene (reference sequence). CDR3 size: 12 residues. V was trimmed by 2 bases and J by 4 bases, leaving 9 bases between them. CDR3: CSARWADYEQYF. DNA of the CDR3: TGCAGTGCTAGATGGGCAGATTACGAGCAGTACTTC.

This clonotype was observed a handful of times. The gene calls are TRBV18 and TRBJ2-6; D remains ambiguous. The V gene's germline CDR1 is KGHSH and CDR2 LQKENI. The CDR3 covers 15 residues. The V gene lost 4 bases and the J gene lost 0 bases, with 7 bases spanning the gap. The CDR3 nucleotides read TGTGCCAGCTCACGGGCCCTCTCTGGGGCCAACGTCCTGACTTTC. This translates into CASSRALSGANVLTF.

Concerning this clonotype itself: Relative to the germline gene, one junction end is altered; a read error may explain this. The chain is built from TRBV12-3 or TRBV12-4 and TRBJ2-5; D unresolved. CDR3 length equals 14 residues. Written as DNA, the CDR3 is TGTGCCAGCAGTTTCATGCAGCGACAAGGGACCCAGTACTTC. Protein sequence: CASSFMQRQGTQYF.

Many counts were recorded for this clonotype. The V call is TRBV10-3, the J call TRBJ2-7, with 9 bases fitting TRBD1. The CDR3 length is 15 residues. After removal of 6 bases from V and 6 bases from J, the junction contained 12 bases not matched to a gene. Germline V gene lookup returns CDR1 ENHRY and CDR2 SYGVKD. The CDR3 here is CAISALGQGEVEQYF. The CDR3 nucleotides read TGTGCCATCAGCGCCTTGGGACAGGGAGAGGTCGAGCAGTACTTC.

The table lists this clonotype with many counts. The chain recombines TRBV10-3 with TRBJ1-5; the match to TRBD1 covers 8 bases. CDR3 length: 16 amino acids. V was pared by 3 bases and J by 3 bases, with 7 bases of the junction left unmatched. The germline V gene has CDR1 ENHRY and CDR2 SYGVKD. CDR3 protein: CAISDRGTGNNQPQHF. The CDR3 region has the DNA TGTGCCATCAGTGATCGAGGGACAGGTAACAATCAGCCCCAGCATTTT.

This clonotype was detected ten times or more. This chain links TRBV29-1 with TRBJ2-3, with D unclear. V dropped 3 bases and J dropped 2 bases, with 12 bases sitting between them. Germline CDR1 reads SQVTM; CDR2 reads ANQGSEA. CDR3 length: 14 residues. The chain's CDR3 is CSVDRDAYTDTQYF. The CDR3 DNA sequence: TGCAGCGTTGATAGAGACGCCTACACAGATACGCAGTATTTT.

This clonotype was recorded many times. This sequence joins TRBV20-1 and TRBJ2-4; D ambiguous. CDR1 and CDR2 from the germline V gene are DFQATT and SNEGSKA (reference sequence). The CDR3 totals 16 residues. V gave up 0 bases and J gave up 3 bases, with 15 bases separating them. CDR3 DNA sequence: TGCAGTGCTAGAGACAGTTACAGTCAAGTCAAAAACATTCAGTACTTC. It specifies CSARDSYSQVKNIQYF.

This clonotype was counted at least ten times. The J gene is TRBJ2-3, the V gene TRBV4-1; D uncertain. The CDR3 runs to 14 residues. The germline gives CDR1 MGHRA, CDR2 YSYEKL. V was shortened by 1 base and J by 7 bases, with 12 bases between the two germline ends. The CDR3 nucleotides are TGCGCCAGCAGCCAAGTCCTAGTGGGGTATACGCAGTATTTT. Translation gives CASSQVLVGYTQYF.

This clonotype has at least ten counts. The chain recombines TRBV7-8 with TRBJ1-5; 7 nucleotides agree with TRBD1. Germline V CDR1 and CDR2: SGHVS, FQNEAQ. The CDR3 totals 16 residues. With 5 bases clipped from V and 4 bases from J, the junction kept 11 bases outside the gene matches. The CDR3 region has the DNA TGTGCCAGCAGCGAGACCCCGGGACAGTTAAATCAGCCCCAGCATTTT. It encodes CASSETPGQLNQPQHF.

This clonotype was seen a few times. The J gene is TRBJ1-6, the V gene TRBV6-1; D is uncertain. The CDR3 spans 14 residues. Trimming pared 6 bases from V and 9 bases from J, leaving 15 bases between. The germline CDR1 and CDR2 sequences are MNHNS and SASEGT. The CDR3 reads CASRPGPSGSPLHF. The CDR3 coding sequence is TGTGCCAGCAGACCCGGACCCTCGGGTTCACCCCTCCACTTT.

In DNA form, the CDR3 reads TGCAGTGCTATTAATTCCGGGACAGGAGTCTACGAGCAGTACTTC. Translation: CSAINSGTGVYEQYF. This sequence joins TRBV20-1 and TRBJ2-7, with 8 bases lining up with TRBD1. The V gene end was trimmed by 4 bases and the J gene end by 3 bases; junction bases not matched to a gene: 11. The CDR3 contains 15 residues. Germline V gene sequence: CDR1 DFQATT, CDR2 SNEGSKA (reference sequence).

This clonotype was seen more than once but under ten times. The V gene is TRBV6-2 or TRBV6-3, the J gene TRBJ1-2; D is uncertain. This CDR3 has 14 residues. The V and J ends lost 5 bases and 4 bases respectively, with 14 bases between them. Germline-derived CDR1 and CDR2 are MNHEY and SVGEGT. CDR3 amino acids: CASSIYSGTYGYTF. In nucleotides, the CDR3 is TGTGCCAGCAGTATCTATTCTGGAACCTATGGCTACACCTTC.

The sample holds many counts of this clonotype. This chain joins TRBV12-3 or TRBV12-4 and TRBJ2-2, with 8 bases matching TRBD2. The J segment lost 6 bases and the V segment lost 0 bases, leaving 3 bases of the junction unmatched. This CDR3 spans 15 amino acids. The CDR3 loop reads CASSLARLAPGELFF. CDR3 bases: TGTGCCAGCAGTTTAGCCCGACTAGCGCCCGGGGAGCTGTTTTTT.

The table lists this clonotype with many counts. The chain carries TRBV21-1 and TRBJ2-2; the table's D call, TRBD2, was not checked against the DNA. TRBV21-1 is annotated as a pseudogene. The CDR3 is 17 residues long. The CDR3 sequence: CASSRIMGLANTGELFF. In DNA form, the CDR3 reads TGTGCCAGCAGCAGAATCATGGGACTAGCGAACACCGGGGAGCTGTTTTTT.

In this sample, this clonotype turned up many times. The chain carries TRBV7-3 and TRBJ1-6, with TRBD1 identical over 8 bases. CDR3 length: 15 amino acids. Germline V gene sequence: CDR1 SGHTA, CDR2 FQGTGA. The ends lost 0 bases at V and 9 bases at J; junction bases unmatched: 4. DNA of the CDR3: TGTGCCAGCAGCTTAACGGGACAGGCATCTTCACCCCTCCACTTT. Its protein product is CASSLTGQASSPLHF.

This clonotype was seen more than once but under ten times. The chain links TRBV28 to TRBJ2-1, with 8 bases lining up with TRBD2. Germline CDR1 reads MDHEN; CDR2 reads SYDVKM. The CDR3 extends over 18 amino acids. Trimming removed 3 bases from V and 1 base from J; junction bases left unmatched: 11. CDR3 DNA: TGTGCCAGCAGTTTTGAGCACGGAGCGGGGGAGTCCTACAATGAGCAGTTCTTC. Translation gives CASSFEHGAGESYNEQFF.